This entry lists 23 T cell receptor beta chains sequenced from one sample in a study of identical twins (dated by TCRdb to 2016 to 2017). The protocol used for the library was 5' RACE. For sequencing, an Illumina HiSeq 2000 was employed. The raw public data were reprocessed by TCRdb itself: fastp quality trimming at Q25, MiXCR clonotype calling, in-frame beta chains only. Merged by CDR3 protein, the rows form single entries marked with the most common genes and DNA. Recorded for this sample are some 900,000 distinct CDR3 sequences; around an eighth of them occurred a single time. The ten largest clones represent 1.5% to 2% of the sample. The same data also contributed to another study, on yellow fever vaccine responses in identical twins.

Sample: PBMCs. The receptors originated from a woman younger than 30 in good health.

This chain uses TRBV9 with TRBJ2-7; D not resolved. Germline V lookup: CDR1 SGDLS, CDR2 YYNGEE. This CDR3 region has 13 residues. V lost 2 bases, J lost 3 bases, and 9 bases lay in between. Here the CDR3 DNA reads TGTGCCAGCAGCGTTCGGCCTGACTACGAGCAGTACGTC. Translating it yields CASSVRPDYEQYV.

The chain has TRBV7-2 and TRBJ2-5, with D tentatively TRBD2 (5 bases). Germline CDR1 and CDR2: SGHTA and FQGNSA. The CDR3 runs 16 residues. Trimming took 1 base from V and 1 from J, leaving 13 bases between them. The CDR3: CASSLVVTTIQETQYF. Here the CDR3 DNA reads TGTGCCAGCAGCTTAGTGGTGACTACCATCCAAGAGACCCAGTACTTC.

This clonotype was counted ten times or more. This rearrangement joins TRBV11-2 to TRBJ2-3; no definite D call. Trimming removed 5 bases from V and 6 bases from J, with 9 bases in between. The germline V gene has CDR1 SGHAT and CDR2 FQNNGV. The CDR3 has 12 amino acids. The CDR3 coding sequence is TGTGCCAGCAGCCCCCCCCGGGATACGCAGTATTTT. Its protein product is CASSPPRDTQYF.

The V and J genes are TRBV25-1 and TRBJ2-5; the D is unclear. Germline CDR1 MGHDK, CDR2 SYGVNS. V was shortened by 1 base and J by 0 bases, with 6 bases between the two germline ends. There are 14 residues in the CDR3. The chain's CDR3 is CASSELGYQETQYF. CDR3 nucleotides: TGTGCCAGCAGTGAATTAGGGTACCAAGAGACCCAGTACTTC. Using reference TRBV25-1 and TRBJ2-5 for the parts outside the CDR3, the full variable domain is EADIYQTPRYLVIGTGKKITLECSQTMGHDKMYWYQQDPGMELHLIHYSYGVNSTEKGDLSSESTVSRIRTEHFPLTLESARPSHTSQYLCASSELGYQETQYFGPGTRLLVL.

This clonotype came up a few times. The CDR3 here is CASSLKGRTLYNEQFF. The CDR3 nucleotides are TGTGCCAGCAGCTTAAAGGGACGGACACTCTACAATGAGCAGTTCTTC. The chain has TRBV7-3 and TRBJ2-1; the D gene could be TRBD1 or TRBD2 (5 bases each). The germline CDR1 and CDR2 sequences are SGHTA and FQGTGA. Trimming shortened V by 1 base and J by 3 bases, and 13 bases separated the two germline ends. This CDR3 contains 16 residues.

This clonotype has only a few counts. The V and J genes are TRBV5-1 and TRBJ2-1, with D possibly being TRBD1 or TRBD2 (6 bases each). CDR1 SGHRS and CDR2 YFSETQ come from the germline V gene. This CDR3 region has 16 residues. Trimming removed 4 bases from V and 5 bases from J, with 19 bases in between. CDR3 loop: CASSTRGGRNNNEQFF. The CDR3 bases are TGCGCCAGCAGCACCCGAGGGGGGAGGAACAACAATGAGCAGTTCTTC.

This clonotype was picked up a small number of times. The chain couples TRBV27 to TRBJ2-1, with D perhaps TRBD1 (6 bases). This CDR3 comprises 13 residues. Germline assignment: CDR1 MNHEY and CDR2 SMNVEV (reference sequence). Trimming pared 4 bases from V and 5 bases from J, leaving 9 bases between. For the CDR3, the DNA is TGTGCCAGCAGTTATACAGGGAACAATGAGCAGTTCTTC. Its translation is CASSYTGNNEQFF.

This clonotype was recorded a few times. The rearrangement links TRBV15 to TRBJ1-1; TRBD1 agrees at 7 bases. The CDR3 runs 14 residues. Losses at the gene ends were 8 bases for V and 2 bases for J; bases not matched to a gene: 8. Germline V lookup: CDR1 LNHNV, CDR2 YYDKDF (reference sequence). CDR3 DNA sequence: TGTGCCACCCGTCCCGACAGGGTCAACACTGAAGCTTTCTTT. Protein: CATRPDRVNTEAFF.

This chain uses TRBV7-9 with TRBJ2-7; D gene uncertain. V was clipped by 3 bases and J by 3 bases, with 9 bases between them. This CDR3 has 13 amino acids. Germline CDR1 and CDR2: SEHNR and FQNEAQ (reference sequence). The CDR3 here is CASSFDPNYEQYV. CDR3 nucleotides: TGTGCCAGCAGCTTTGACCCGAACTACGAGCAGTACGTC.

This clonotype was detected ten times or more. This rearrangement joins TRBV4-1 to TRBJ1-1; a weak D match, TRBD1 (6 bases). There are 19 residues in the CDR3. The V gene's germline CDR1 is MGHRA and CDR2 YSYEKL. V lost 1 base to trimming and J lost 6 bases, with 27 bases between them. The CDR3 DNA reads TGCGCCAGCAGCCAAGTCACGAGGGGCTACGATGGCAGGGGAGCTGAAGCTTTCTTT. It specifies CASSQVTRGYDGRGAEAFF.

The rearrangement joins TRBV10-3 to TRBJ2-7, with 10 bases that match TRBD1. The V gene end was trimmed by 4 bases and the J gene end by 1 base; junction bases not matched to a gene: 7. The V gene's germline CDR1 is ENHRY and CDR2 SYGVKD. The CDR3 sequence is 16 residues long. This chain's CDR3 is CAISGHPGQGSYEQYF. DNA for the CDR3: TGTGCCATCAGTGGCCATCCGGGACAGGGGTCCTACGAGCAGTACTTC.

The chain carries TRBV5-4 and TRBJ2-5, with 9 positions matching TRBD2. V was clipped by 6 bases and J by 0 bases; unmatched bases: 9. The CDR3 contains 16 residues. Germline V CDR1 and CDR2: SGHNT, YYREEE (reference sequence). This chain's CDR3 is CASTPSGAAHQETQYF. The CDR3, as DNA: TGTGCCAGCACCCCTAGCGGGGCTGCCCACCAAGAGACCCAGTACTTC.

This clonotype was observed a few times. The chain recombines TRBV9 with TRBJ2-2, with D perhaps matching TRBD2 (6 bases). Trimming took off 3 bases at V and 4 bases at J, with 19 bases between the two ends. The germline V gene has CDR1 SGDLS and CDR2 YYNGEE. The CDR3 has 17 amino acids. CDR3 residues: CASSGRSLGGITGELFF. In DNA form, the CDR3 reads TGTGCCAGCAGCGGTAGGAGCTTGGGGGGAATCACCGGGGAGCTGTTTTTT.

V usage is TRBV6-1 and J usage is TRBJ2-7; 7 bases are shared with TRBD2. Germline values: CDR1 MNHNS, CDR2 SASEGT. The CDR3 spans 17 residues. After removal of 3 bases from V and 3 bases from J, the junction contained 14 bases not matched to a gene. In DNA form, the CDR3 reads TGTGCCAGCAGTGAGGCGGGACTACGCGGGGCGTACTACGAGCAGTACTTC. Translated: CASSEAGLRGAYYEQYF.

J is TRBJ2-2 and V is TRBV29-1, with D perhaps matching TRBD1 (6 bases). This CDR3 contains 15 residues. The germline V gene encodes CDR1 SQVTM and CDR2 ANQGSEA. Trimming stripped 7 bases from V and 1 base from J, with 16 bases between. The CDR3 DNA is TGCAGCGCCTCGGTTGGGGGCCTGAACACCGGGGAGCTGTTTTTT. Translating it yields CSASVGGLNTGELFF.

This chain joins TRBV6-1 and TRBJ2-5, with no clear D. Germline V gene lookup returns CDR1 MNHNS and CDR2 SASEGT. V was clipped by 3 bases and J by 7 bases, with 9 bases between them. The CDR3 has 12 residues. CDR3 in amino acids: CASSEPLGTQYF. For the CDR3, the DNA is TGTGCCAGCAGTGAGCCCCTAGGGACCCAGTACTTC.

This clonotype was seen only a few times. This rearrangement joins TRBV7-2 to TRBJ1-6; 7 bases are a match to TRBD1. The junction had 11 bases not matched to a gene; V was cut back by 8 bases and J by 7 bases. This CDR3 comprises 15 residues. From germline, CDR1 is SGHTA and CDR2 FQGNSA. This CDR3 is CASCGTVLFNSPLHF. CDR3 nucleotides: TGTGCCAGCTGCGGGACAGTACTTTTCAATTCACCCCTCCACTTT.

The chain has TRBV3-1 and TRBJ2-3; TRBD2 matches 13 bases. The CDR3 loop spans 17 amino acids. The germline V gene has CDR1 LGHDT and CDR2 YNNKEL (reference sequence). The V gene end was trimmed by 4 bases and the J gene end by 0 bases; junction bases not matched to a gene: 4. CDR3 in amino acids: CASSLMGLAGSTDTQYF. CDR3 in DNA: TGTGCCAGCAGCCTAATGGGACTAGCGGGGAGCACAGATACGCAGTATTTT.

The chain has TRBV28 and TRBJ2-1; 8 nucleotides line up with TRBD2. The germline gives CDR1 MDHEN, CDR2 SYDVKM. The CDR3 has 14 amino acids. V lost 5 bases to trimming and J lost 4 bases; unmatched junction nucleotides: 4. CDR3: CASSPIAGYNEQFF. In DNA form, the CDR3 reads TGTGCCAGCAGTCCTATAGCGGGGTACAATGAGCAGTTCTTC.

This clonotype has a handful of counts. V gene TRBV12-3 or TRBV12-4 combines with J gene TRBJ2-5; 8 nucleotides line up with TRBD2. CDR3 size: 15 residues. Trimming cost V 2 bases and J 1 base; bases outside gene matches: 3. CDR3 in amino acids: CASSLKRGIQETQYF. The CDR3 region has the DNA TGTGCCAGCAGTTTAAAGCGGGGGATCCAAGAGACCCAGTACTTC.

The chain combines TRBV29-1 with TRBJ2-2, with D unclear. V lost 5 bases to trimming and J lost 7 bases, with 8 bases between them. This CDR3 region has 11 residues. Per the germline V gene, CDR1 is SQVTM and CDR2 is ANQGSEA. CDR3: CSVLWGGELFF. CDR3 in DNA: TGCAGCGTTTTATGGGGCGGGGAGCTGTTTTTT.

At least ten counts were recorded for this clonotype. This chain joins TRBV7-2 and TRBJ2-3; 7 positions match TRBD2. Germline V gives CDR1 SGHTA, CDR2 FQGNSA. Trimming removed 5 bases from V and 8 bases from J; junction bases left unmatched: 7. CDR3 size: 13 residues. CDR3 region: CASSPGGTVTQYF. As DNA, the CDR3 is TGTGCCAGCAGCCCCGGGGGGACGGTTACGCAGTATTTT.

This clonotype turned up a few times. This sequence joins TRBV24-1 and TRBJ2-3; no clear D gene. Germline CDR1 is KGHDR and CDR2 is SFDVKD. V was clipped by 5 bases and J by 0 bases, with 8 bases between them. This CDR3 is 14 amino acids long. The CDR3 here is CATSVTASTDTQYF. The CDR3 region has the DNA TGTGCCACCAGTGTGACTGCCAGCACAGATACGCAGTATTTT.